Listed below are T cell receptor beta chains from one sample, sequenced in a study of T cell clones after liver transplantation. TCRdb keeps only in-frame clones here, not all; method: immunoSEQ multiplex PCR. The sample lists about 70,000 clones; roughly 80% were seen once. Sample: CD4+ T cells from blood, taken 12 months after liver transplant. These receptors were obtained from a human patient who received a liver transplant. The T cells may come from the graft donor. The CDR3 runs from the conserved cysteine through the conserved F or W. The D gene is left open where the match is weak. Size is omitted from some rows. Given values are once, few, many or a class for expanded clones.

v_call	d_call	clone_size	j_call	cdr3_nt	cdr3_aa
TRBV4-3	-	-	TRBJ2-7	TGCGCCAGCAGCCAAGATGCCGACTACGAGCAGTACTTC	CASSQDADYEQYF
TRBV4-1	TRBD2	few	TRBJ2-1	TGCGCCAGCAGCCAAGGGAGGTGGACTAGCGGGAGGGCCGCCTACAATGAGCAGTTCTTC	CASSQGRWTSGRAAYNEQFF
TRBV5-1	-	-	TRBJ2-4	TGCGCCAGCAGACTGGACAGTGGGGGAAACATTCAGTACTTC	CASRLDSGGNIQYF
TRBV28	-	-	TRBJ1-5	TGTGCCAGCAGCCCCTTCAGATACCTAGGGGGGAGCAATCAGCCCCAGCATTTT	CASSPFRYLGGSNQPQHF
TRBV28	-	-	TRBJ1-1	TGTGCCAGCAGAAAGGGAATCATGAACACTGAAGCTTTCTTT	CASRKGIMNTEAFF
TRBV5-4	-	-	TRBJ2-5	TGTGCCAGCAGCGGGGACGTAGTGGAGACCCAGTACTTC	CASSGDVVETQYF
TRBV2	-	-	TRBJ2-2	TGTGCCAGCACTCGGCGGGGGACAGCGAACACCGGGGAGCTGTTTTTT	CASTRRGTANTGELFF
TRBV28	-	once	TRBJ1-2	TGTGCCAGCAGCAAAGGGATTCTCTATGGCTACACCTTC	CASSKGILYGYTF
TRBV18	TRBD2	-	TRBJ2-1	TGTGCCAGCTCCCGGACTAGCAGCAACAATGAGCAGTTCTTC	CASSRTSSNNEQFF
TRBV25-1	TRBD1	-	TRBJ1-2	TGTGCCAGCAGTGCCACCCGTAACAGGGGGTACACCTTC	CASSATRNRGYTF
TRBV6-6	TRBD2	-	TRBJ2-7	TGTGCCAGCAGTTACTCGGGACTAGCGGGAGAGGAGCAGTACTTC	CASSYSGLAGEEQYF
TRBV18	-	-	TRBJ2-7	TGTGCCAGCTTGCTCCCAGGTACCTACGAGCAGTACTTC	CASLLPGTYEQYF
TRBV29-1	TRBD2	-	TRBJ2-3	TGCAGCGTTGGGGAGAGGAGCGGGAGGGGCGATACGCAGTATTTT	CSVGERSGRGDTQYF
TRBV2	-	few	TRBJ1-2	TGTGCCAGCAGCCTAGACAGCCATAAGAACTATGGCTACACCTTC	CASSLDSHKNYGYTF
TRBV5-1	TRBD1	-	TRBJ2-2	TGCGCCAGCAGCTCGGGACAGAGAACCGGGGAGCTGTTTTTT	CASSSGQRTGELFF
TRBV27	TRBD2	-	TRBJ2-7	TGTGCCAGCAGTTTATGGGCAGCCACCGGGACTAGCCTTTACGAGCAGTACTTC	CASSLWAATGTSLYEQYF
TRBV27	TRBD1	-	TRBJ2-6	TGTGCCAGCAGTTCCCCGGGACAGGGGGCGGCCAACGTCCTGACTTTC	CASSSPGQGAANVLTF
TRBV6-1	-	-	TRBJ1-2	TGTGCCAGCGGGTCGTGGGGGCGAGGTGGCTATGGCTACACCTTC	CASGSWGRGGYGYTF
TRBV20-1	-	-	TRBJ2-1	TGCAGTGCTACGCCGCGTGATGAGCAGTTCTTC	CSATPRDEQFF
TRBV5-6	-	-	TRBJ2-6	TGTGCCAGCAGCCGAATCGGGGGTGGGGCCAACGTCCTGACTTTC	CASSRIGGGANVLTF
TRBV28	TRBD2	-	TRBJ2-3	TGTGCCAGCAGTTCAGTTGGGAGGGAGGGAGATACGCAGTATTTT	CASSSVGREGDTQYF
TRBV4-2	-	-	TRBJ1-5	TGTGCCAGCAGCCAGGCGGCGGACGGGGTCCAGCCCCAGCATTTT	CASSQAADGVQPQHF
TRBV4-1	TRBD1	-	TRBJ1-1	TGCGCCAGCAGCCAACCCCGACAGGGCAGGGAAGCTTTCTTT	CASSQPRQGREAFF
TRBV28	-	-	TRBJ2-2	TGTGCCAGCAGCCCAAGGGGGAGATCTTGGACCGGGGAGCTGTTTTTT	CASSPRGRSWTGELFF
TRBV10-3	-	-	TRBJ1-2	TGTGCCATCAGTGAGGGGGGGGACACCCGAGGGCTTAACTATGGCTACACCTTC	CAISEGGDTRGLNYGYTF
TRBV5-7	-	-	TRBJ1-1	TGTGCCAGCAGCCGGGACCCCCGGATCCGGGACACTGAAGCTTTCTTT	CASSRDPRIRDTEAFF
TRBV27	-	-	TRBJ1-5	TGTGCCAGCAGTTTAGTTCCCGCAGCGGGCCAGCCCCAGCATTTT	CASSLVPAAGQPQHF
TRBV18	TRBD2	-	TRBJ2-7	TGTGCCAGCTCAGTCACTAGCGGGAGAGACGAGCAGTACTTC	CASSVTSGRDEQYF
TRBV19	TRBD1	-	TRBJ1-1	TGTGCCAGTAGTATAGATGGGGCAGGGGGCATGAACACTGAAGCTTTCTTT	CASSIDGAGGMNTEAFF
TRBV5-1	-	-	TRBJ1-1	TGCGCCAGCAGCCGGGGACAACCGAACACTGAAGCTTTCTTT	CASSRGQPNTEAFF
TRBV28	TRBD2	-	TRBJ2-1	TGTGCCAGCAGTCTGACTAGCGGGGGTAACAATGAGCAGTTCTTC	CASSLTSGGNNEQFF
TRBV7-9	-	-	TRBJ1-2	TGTGCCAGCACCACAGGGAGGGGTGGCTACACCTTC	CASTTGRGGYTF
TRBV28	-	many	TRBJ2-7	TGTGCCAGCAGTAGGTGGCGTGATGGGGAGCAGTACTTC	CASSRWRDGEQYF
TRBV27	-	-	TRBJ1-1	TGTGCCAGCAGTTTTGGGACATTGAACACTGAAGCTTTCTTT	CASSFGTLNTEAFF
TRBV30	-	-	TRBJ2-2	TGTGCCTGGACCCTCCTGAGAACCGGGGAGCTGTTTTTT	CAWTLLRTGELFF
TRBV18	-	-	TRBJ1-2	TGTGCCAGCTCACCTGGACAGTCTTCGGCCTATGGCTACACCTTC	CASSPGQSSAYGYTF